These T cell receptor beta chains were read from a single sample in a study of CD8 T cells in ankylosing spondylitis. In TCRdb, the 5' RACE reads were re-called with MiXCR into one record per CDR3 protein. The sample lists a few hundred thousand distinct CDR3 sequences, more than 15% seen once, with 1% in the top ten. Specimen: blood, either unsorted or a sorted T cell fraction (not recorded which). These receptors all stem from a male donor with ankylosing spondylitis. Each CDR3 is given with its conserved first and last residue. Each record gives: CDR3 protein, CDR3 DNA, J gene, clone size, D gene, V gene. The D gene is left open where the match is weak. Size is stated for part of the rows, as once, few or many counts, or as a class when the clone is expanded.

cdr3_aa: CASSVAPLTEAFF
cdr3_nt: TGTGCCAGCAGCGTAGCCCCCTTAACTGAAGCTTTCTTT
j_call: TRBJ1-1
clone_size: -
d_call: -
v_call: TRBV9

cdr3_aa: CASSSTYNSPLHF
cdr3_nt: TGTGCCAGCAGCTCAACCTATAATTCACCCCTCCACTTT
j_call: TRBJ1-6
clone_size: -
d_call: -
v_call: TRBV7-3

cdr3_aa: CASSLASAENIQYF
cdr3_nt: TGTGCCAGCAGCTTAGCTAGCGCCGAAAACATTCAGTACTTC
j_call: TRBJ2-4
clone_size: -
d_call: -
v_call: TRBV7-2

cdr3_aa: CASSFRGQGLSGYTF
cdr3_nt: TGTGCCAGCAGTTTCCGGGGACAGGGGTTGAGTGGCTACACCTTC
j_call: TRBJ1-2
clone_size: -
d_call: TRBD1
v_call: TRBV27

cdr3_aa: CASSFSPRSPGRETQYF
cdr3_nt: TGTGCCAGCAGTTTCTCCCCCCGTTCTCCCGGAAGAGAGACCCAGTACTTC
j_call: TRBJ2-5
clone_size: few
d_call: -
v_call: TRBV27

cdr3_aa: CASSPGREFSYNEQFF
cdr3_nt: TGCGCCAGCAGCCCGGGGCGGGAGTTCTCCTACAATGAGCAGTTCTTC
j_call: TRBJ2-1
clone_size: once
d_call: TRBD2
v_call: TRBV5-1

cdr3_aa: CATGGRDGSKNIQYF
cdr3_nt: TGTGCCACCGGGGGCCGGGACGGATCCAAAAACATTCAGTACTTC
j_call: TRBJ2-4
clone_size: few
d_call: -
v_call: TRBV3-1

cdr3_aa: CATSAGQGWAGELFF
cdr3_nt: TGTGCCACGTCCGCAGGGCAGGGGTGGGCCGGGGAGCTGTTTTTT
j_call: TRBJ2-2
clone_size: few
d_call: -
v_call: TRBV10-3

cdr3_aa: CASSLVNSNQPQHF
cdr3_nt: TGTGCCAGCAGTTTAGTAAATAGCAATCAGCCCCAGCATTTT
j_call: TRBJ1-5
clone_size: few
d_call: -
v_call: TRBV12-3/TRBV12-4

cdr3_aa: CSARTDATNTGELFF
cdr3_nt: TGCAGTGCCCGGACAGACGCCACGAACACCGGGGAGCTGTTTTTT
j_call: TRBJ2-2
clone_size: few
d_call: -
v_call: TRBV20-1

cdr3_aa: CASSPPPTNSNRQETQYF
cdr3_nt: TGCGCCAGCAGCCCTCCACCAACCAACTCGAACCGCCAAGAGACCCAGTACTTC
j_call: TRBJ2-5
clone_size: once
d_call: -
v_call: TRBV5-1

cdr3_aa: CASSPTSINEQYF
cdr3_nt: TGTGCCAGCAGCCCGACTAGCATCAACGAGCAGTACTTC
j_call: TRBJ2-7
clone_size: -
d_call: TRBD2
v_call: TRBV3-1

cdr3_aa: CASSLAPGEYEQYF
cdr3_nt: TGTGCCAGCAGCTTAGCCCCAGGGGAGTACGAGCAGTACTTC
j_call: TRBJ2-7
clone_size: few
d_call: -
v_call: TRBV7-2

cdr3_aa: CASSGLLRHGYTF
cdr3_nt: TGTGCCAGCAGTGGACTCCTAAGACATGGCTACACCTTC
j_call: TRBJ1-2
clone_size: -
d_call: -
v_call: TRBV6-1

cdr3_aa: CASAGQNLNGNQPQHF
cdr3_nt: TGTGCCAGCGCGGGCCAGAACCTAAACGGCAATCAGCCCCAGCATTTT
j_call: TRBJ1-5
clone_size: -
d_call: -
v_call: TRBV2

cdr3_aa: CASSQEPTTRANTGELFF
cdr3_nt: TGTGCCAGCAGCCAAGAGCCAACGACCCGCGCGAACACCGGGGAGCTGTTTTTT
j_call: TRBJ2-2
clone_size: few
d_call: -
v_call: TRBV3-1

cdr3_aa: CASSLSSGNAGELFF
cdr3_nt: TGTGCCAGCAGCTTATCTAGCGGGAACGCCGGGGAGCTGTTTTTT
j_call: TRBJ2-2
clone_size: -
d_call: TRBD2
v_call: TRBV7-2

cdr3_aa: CASSYRTSGGYNEQFF
cdr3_nt: TGTGCCAGTAGTTACCGGACTAGCGGGGGCTACAATGAGCAGTTCTTC
j_call: TRBJ2-1
clone_size: few
d_call: TRBD2
v_call: TRBV19

cdr3_aa: CSASHPAEGTYEQYF
cdr3_nt: TGCAGTGCCAGTCACCCCGCGGAGGGGACCTACGAGCAGTACTTC
j_call: TRBJ2-7
clone_size: -
d_call: -
v_call: TRBV20-1

cdr3_aa: CATKSLAGDTQYF
cdr3_nt: TGTGCCACCAAAAGCCTAGCGGGAGATACGCAGTATTTT
j_call: TRBJ2-3
clone_size: few
d_call: TRBD2
v_call: TRBV25-1

cdr3_aa: CSARDPTGVSSYNEQFF
cdr3_nt: TGCAGTGCTAGAGACCCCACGGGCGTAAGCTCCTACAATGAGCAGTTCTTC
j_call: TRBJ2-1
clone_size: many
d_call: -
v_call: TRBV20-1

cdr3_aa: CASSFAGRNTEAFF
cdr3_nt: TGTGCCAGCAGCTTCGCAGGGAGGAACACTGAAGCTTTCTTT
j_call: TRBJ1-1
clone_size: few
d_call: -
v_call: TRBV7-9

cdr3_aa: CSGSAGTGGSYEQFF
cdr3_nt: TGCAGCGGATCCGCCGGGACAGGGGGCTCATATGAGCAGTTCTTC
j_call: TRBJ2-1
clone_size: -
d_call: TRBD1
v_call: TRBV29-1

cdr3_aa: CASSRQGQGAIGELFF
cdr3_nt: TGTGCCAGCAGCCGACAGGGACAGGGGGCGATCGGGGAGCTGTTTTTT
j_call: TRBJ2-2
clone_size: few
d_call: TRBD1
v_call: TRBV14

cdr3_aa: CASTIRARGSGYTF
cdr3_nt: TGTGCCAGCACCATCAGGGCGCGGGGATCAGGCTACACCTTC
j_call: TRBJ1-2
clone_size: few
d_call: -
v_call: TRBV12-3/TRBV12-4

cdr3_aa: CASRRLAGDHEQYF
cdr3_nt: TGTGCCAGCAGGAGACTAGCGGGAGACCACGAGCAGTACTTC
j_call: TRBJ2-7
clone_size: -
d_call: TRBD2
v_call: TRBV7-2

cdr3_aa: CASSPGTARGYTF
cdr3_nt: TGTGCCAGCTCACCCGGGACCGCCAGAGGCTACACCTTC
j_call: TRBJ1-2
clone_size: -
d_call: -
v_call: TRBV18

cdr3_aa: CATSRGQRNSPLHF
cdr3_nt: TGTGCCACCAGCAGAGGACAGCGTAATTCACCCCTCCACTTT
j_call: TRBJ1-6
clone_size: -
d_call: -
v_call: TRBV15

cdr3_aa: CASSLLEGRSGNTIYF
cdr3_nt: TGTGCCAGCAGCTTGTTAGAGGGTCGCTCTGGAAACACCATATATTTT
j_call: TRBJ1-3
clone_size: -
d_call: -
v_call: TRBV5-6

cdr3_aa: CASSWGGGQETQYF
cdr3_nt: TGTGCCAGCAGTTGGGGGGGTGGGCAAGAGACCCAGTACTTC
j_call: TRBJ2-5
clone_size: -
d_call: TRBD2
v_call: TRBV5-5

cdr3_aa: CAIRELNEKLFF
cdr3_nt: TGTGCCATCCGGGAGTTAAATGAAAAACTGTTTTTT
j_call: TRBJ1-4
clone_size: -
d_call: -
v_call: TRBV2

cdr3_aa: CASSLVRDTGELFF
cdr3_nt: TGTGCCAGCAGTTTAGTGCGGGACACCGGGGAGCTGTTTTTT
j_call: TRBJ2-2
clone_size: -
d_call: -
v_call: TRBV28

cdr3_aa: CASSQPDGKQFF
cdr3_nt: TGTGCCAGCTCACAACCGGACGGGAAGCAGTTCTTC
j_call: TRBJ2-1
clone_size: many
d_call: -
v_call: TRBV18

cdr3_aa: CAISGSRYEQYF
cdr3_nt: TGTGCCATCAGCGGGAGTCGCTACGAGCAGTACTTC
j_call: TRBJ2-7
clone_size: few
d_call: -
v_call: TRBV10-3

cdr3_aa: CASSIRDRGLGTEAFF
cdr3_nt: TGTGCCAGCAGCATCCGGGACAGGGGGCTTGGCACTGAAGCTTTCTTT
j_call: TRBJ1-1
clone_size: -
d_call: TRBD1
v_call: TRBV7-8

cdr3_aa: CATSAESTDTQYF
cdr3_nt: TGTGCCACCAGTGCGGAATCCACAGATACGCAGTATTTT
j_call: TRBJ2-3
clone_size: -
d_call: -
v_call: TRBV24-1

cdr3_aa: CASSPGPSQETQYF
cdr3_nt: TGTGCCAGCAGTCCAGGGCCCTCCCAAGAGACCCAGTACTTC
j_call: TRBJ2-5
clone_size: many
d_call: -
v_call: TRBV12-3/TRBV12-4

cdr3_aa: CSATTSYEQYF
cdr3_nt: TGCAGTGCTACTACTAGCTACGAGCAGTACTTC
j_call: TRBJ2-7
clone_size: few
d_call: -
v_call: TRBV20-1

cdr3_aa: CASSWGGSANTEAFF
cdr3_nt: TGCGCCAGCAGCTGGGGGGGGTCGGCGAACACTGAAGCTTTCTTT
j_call: TRBJ1-1
clone_size: -
d_call: -
v_call: TRBV5-1

cdr3_aa: CSVDTTGDGRQPQHF
cdr3_nt: TGCAGCGTTGACACGACAGGGGATGGGCGACAGCCCCAGCATTTT
j_call: TRBJ1-5
clone_size: few
d_call: TRBD1
v_call: TRBV29-1

cdr3_aa: CASSLRTVNTEAFF
cdr3_nt: TGCGCCAGCAGCTTGAGGACGGTGAACACTGAAGCTTTCTTT
j_call: TRBJ1-1
clone_size: -
d_call: -
v_call: TRBV5-1

cdr3_aa: CASSLAGGPERETQYF
cdr3_nt: TGTGCCAGCAGTTTAGCTGGAGGCCCAGAGCGGGAGACCCAGTACTTC
j_call: TRBJ2-5
clone_size: few
d_call: -
v_call: TRBV28